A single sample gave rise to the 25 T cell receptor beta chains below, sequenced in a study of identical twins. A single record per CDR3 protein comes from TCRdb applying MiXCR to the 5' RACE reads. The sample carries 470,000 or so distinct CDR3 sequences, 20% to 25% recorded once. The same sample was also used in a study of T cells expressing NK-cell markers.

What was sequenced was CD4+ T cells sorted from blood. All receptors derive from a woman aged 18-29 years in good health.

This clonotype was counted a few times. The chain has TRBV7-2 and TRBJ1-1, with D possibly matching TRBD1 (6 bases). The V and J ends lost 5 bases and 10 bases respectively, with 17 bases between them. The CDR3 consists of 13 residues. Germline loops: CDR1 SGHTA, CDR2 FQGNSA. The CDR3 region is CASSGPGDVLAFF. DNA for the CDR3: TGTGCCAGCAGCGGACCAGGGGACGTATTAGCTTTCTTT.

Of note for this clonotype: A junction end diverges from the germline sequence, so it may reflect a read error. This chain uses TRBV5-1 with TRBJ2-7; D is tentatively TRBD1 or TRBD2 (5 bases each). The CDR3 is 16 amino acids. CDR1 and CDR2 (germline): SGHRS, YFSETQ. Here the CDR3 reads CAGSLETGMRAYEQYF. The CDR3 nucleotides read TGCGCCGGCAGCTTGGAAACAGGAATGAGGGCCTACGAGCAGTACTTC. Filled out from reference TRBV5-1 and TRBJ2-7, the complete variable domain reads KAGVTQTPRYLIKTRGQQVTLSCSPISGHRSVSWYQQTPGQGLQFLFEYFSETQRNKGNFPGRFSGRQFSNSRSEMNVSTLELGDSALYLCAGSLETGMRAYEQYFGPGTRLTVT.

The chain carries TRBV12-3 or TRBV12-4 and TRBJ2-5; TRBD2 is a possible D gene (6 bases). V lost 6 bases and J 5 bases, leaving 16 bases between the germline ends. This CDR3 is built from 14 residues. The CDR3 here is CASSGGTYRETQYF. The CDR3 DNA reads TGTGCCAGCAGCGGCGGGACTTACCGGGAGACCCAGTACTTC.

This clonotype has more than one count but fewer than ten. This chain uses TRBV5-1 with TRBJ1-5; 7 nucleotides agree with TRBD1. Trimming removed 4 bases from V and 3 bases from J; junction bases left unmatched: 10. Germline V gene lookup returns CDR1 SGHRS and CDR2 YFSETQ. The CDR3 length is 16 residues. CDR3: CASSIGTVGNNQPQHF. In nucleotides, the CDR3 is TGCGCCAGCAGCATTGGGACAGTTGGAAACAATCAGCCCCAGCATTTT. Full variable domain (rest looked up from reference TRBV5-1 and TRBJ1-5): KAGVTQTPRYLIKTRGQQVTLSCSPISGHRSVSWYQQTPGQGLQFLFEYFSETQRNKGNFPGRFSGRQFSNSRSEMNVSTLELGDSALYLCASSIGTVGNNQPQHFGDGTRLSIL.

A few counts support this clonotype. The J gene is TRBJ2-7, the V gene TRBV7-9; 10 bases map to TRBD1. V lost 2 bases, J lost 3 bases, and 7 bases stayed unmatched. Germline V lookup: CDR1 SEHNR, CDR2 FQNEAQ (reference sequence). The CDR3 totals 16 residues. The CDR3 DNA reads TGTGCCAGCAGCTTATTCGAGTGGGACAGGGGCTACGAGCAGTACTTC. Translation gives CASSLFEWDRGYEQYF.

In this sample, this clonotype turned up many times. CDR3 in DNA: TGTGCCATTATTATTACAGTGAACACTGAAGCTTTCTTT. It is translated as CAIIITVNTEAFF. The chain is built from TRBV12-3 or TRBV12-4 and TRBJ1-1, with no clear D. The CDR3 spans 13 residues. V lost 10 bases and J 0 bases, leaving 12 bases between the germline ends.

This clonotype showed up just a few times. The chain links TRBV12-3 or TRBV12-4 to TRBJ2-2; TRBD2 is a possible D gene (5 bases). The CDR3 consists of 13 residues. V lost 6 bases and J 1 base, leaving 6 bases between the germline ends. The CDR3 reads CASSRENTGELFF. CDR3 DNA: TGTGCCAGCAGCCGGGAGAACACCGGGGAGCTGTTTTTT.

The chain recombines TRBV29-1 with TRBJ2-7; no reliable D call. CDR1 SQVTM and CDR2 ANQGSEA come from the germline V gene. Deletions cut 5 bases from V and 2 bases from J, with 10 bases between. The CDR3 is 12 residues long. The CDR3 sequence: CSVRVSTYEQYF. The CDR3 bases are TGCAGCGTTCGCGTTTCAACCTACGAGCAGTACTTC.

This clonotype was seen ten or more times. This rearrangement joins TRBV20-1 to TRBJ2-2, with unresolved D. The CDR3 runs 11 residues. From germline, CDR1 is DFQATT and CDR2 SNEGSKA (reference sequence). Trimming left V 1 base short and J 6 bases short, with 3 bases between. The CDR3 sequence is CSARGPGELFF. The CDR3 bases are TGCAGTGCTAGAGGGCCCGGGGAGCTGTTTTTT.

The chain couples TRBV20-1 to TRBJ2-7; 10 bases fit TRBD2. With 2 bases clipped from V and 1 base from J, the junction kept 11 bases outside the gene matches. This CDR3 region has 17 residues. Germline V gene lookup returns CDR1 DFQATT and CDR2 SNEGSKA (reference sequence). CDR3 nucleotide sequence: TGCAGTGCTAGACTGCTTTTAGCGGGGGGCCCATCCTACGAGCAGTACTTC. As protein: CSARLLLAGGPSYEQYF.

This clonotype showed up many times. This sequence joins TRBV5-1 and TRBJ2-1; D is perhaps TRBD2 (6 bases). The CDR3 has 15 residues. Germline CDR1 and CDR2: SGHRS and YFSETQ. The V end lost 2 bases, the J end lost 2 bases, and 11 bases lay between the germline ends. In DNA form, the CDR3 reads TGCGCCAGCAGCTTTCGACTAGGAGCCTACAATGAGCAGTTCTTC. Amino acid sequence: CASSFRLGAYNEQFF.

The CDR3 sequence: CASRISGRPEQYF. CDR3 in DNA: TGTGCCAGCAGGATTAGCGGGAGACCCGAGCAGTACTTC. This rearrangement joins TRBV12-3 or TRBV12-4 to TRBJ2-7; 9 nucleotides line up with TRBD2. The CDR3 has 13 amino acids. Trimming at V came to 6 bases and at J to 6 bases, leaving 6 bases not matched to a gene.

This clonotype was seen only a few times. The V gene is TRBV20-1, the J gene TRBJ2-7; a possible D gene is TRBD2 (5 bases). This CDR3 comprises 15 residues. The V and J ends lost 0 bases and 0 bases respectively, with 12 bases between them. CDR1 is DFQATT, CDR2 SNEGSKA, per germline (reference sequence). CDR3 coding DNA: TGCAGTGCTAGAGATCCTAGCCAGTTCTCCTACGAGCAGTACTTC. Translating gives CSARDPSQFSYEQYF.

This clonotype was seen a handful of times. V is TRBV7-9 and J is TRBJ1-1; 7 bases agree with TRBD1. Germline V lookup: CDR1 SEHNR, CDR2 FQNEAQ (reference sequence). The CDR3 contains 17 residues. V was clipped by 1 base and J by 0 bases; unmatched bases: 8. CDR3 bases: TGTGCCAGCAGCTTAGTAAACAGGGGACAACTGAACACTGAAGCTTTCTTT. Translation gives CASSLVNRGQLNTEAFF.

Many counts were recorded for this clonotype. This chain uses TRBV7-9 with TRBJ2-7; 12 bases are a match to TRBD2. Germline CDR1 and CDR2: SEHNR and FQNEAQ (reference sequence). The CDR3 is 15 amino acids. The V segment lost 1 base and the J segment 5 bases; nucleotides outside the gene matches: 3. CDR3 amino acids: CASSLGTSGNNEQYF. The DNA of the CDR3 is TGTGCCAGCAGCTTAGGGACTAGCGGGAATAACGAGCAGTACTTC.

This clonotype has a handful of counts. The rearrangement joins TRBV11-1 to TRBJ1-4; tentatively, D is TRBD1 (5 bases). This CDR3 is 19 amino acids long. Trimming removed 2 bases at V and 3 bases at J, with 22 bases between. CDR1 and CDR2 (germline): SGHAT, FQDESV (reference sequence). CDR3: CASSLQPGGGDLSNEKLFF. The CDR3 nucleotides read TGTGCCAGCAGCTTACAACCGGGCGGAGGGGACCTCTCTAATGAAAAACTGTTTTTT.

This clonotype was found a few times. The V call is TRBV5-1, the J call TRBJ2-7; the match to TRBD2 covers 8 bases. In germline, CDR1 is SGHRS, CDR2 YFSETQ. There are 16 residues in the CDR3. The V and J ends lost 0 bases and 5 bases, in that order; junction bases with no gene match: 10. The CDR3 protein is CASSLARGAGVHEQYF. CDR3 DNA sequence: TGCGCCAGCAGCTTGGCCAGGGGAGCGGGAGTCCACGAGCAGTACTTC.

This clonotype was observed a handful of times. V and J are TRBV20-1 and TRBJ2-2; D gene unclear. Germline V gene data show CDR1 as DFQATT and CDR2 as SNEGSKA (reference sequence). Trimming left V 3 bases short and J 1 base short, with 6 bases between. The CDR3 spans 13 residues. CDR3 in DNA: TGCAGTGCTAGTATGGGGAACACCGGGGAGCTGTTTTTT. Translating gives CSASMGNTGELFF.

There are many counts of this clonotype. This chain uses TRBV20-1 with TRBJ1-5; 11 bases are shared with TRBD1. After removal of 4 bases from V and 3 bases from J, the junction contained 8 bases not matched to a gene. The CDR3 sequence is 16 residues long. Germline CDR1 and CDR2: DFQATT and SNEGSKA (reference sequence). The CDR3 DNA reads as TGCAGTGCTATTAGGGACAGGGGGTCTTTCAATCAGCCCCAGCATTTT. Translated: CSAIRDRGSFNQPQHF.

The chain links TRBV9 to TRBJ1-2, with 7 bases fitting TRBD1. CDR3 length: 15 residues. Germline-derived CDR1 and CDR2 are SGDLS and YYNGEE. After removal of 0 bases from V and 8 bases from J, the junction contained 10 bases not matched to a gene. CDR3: CASSVDNRGISGYTF. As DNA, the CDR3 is TGTGCCAGCAGCGTAGATAACAGGGGAATAAGCGGCTACACCTTC.

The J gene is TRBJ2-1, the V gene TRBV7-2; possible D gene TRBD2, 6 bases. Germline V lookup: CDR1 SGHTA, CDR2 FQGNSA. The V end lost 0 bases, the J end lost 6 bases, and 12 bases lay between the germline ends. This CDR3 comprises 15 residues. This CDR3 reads CASSLAGVSGNEQFF. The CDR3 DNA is TGTGCCAGCAGCTTAGCGGGAGTTAGCGGCAATGAGCAGTTCTTC.

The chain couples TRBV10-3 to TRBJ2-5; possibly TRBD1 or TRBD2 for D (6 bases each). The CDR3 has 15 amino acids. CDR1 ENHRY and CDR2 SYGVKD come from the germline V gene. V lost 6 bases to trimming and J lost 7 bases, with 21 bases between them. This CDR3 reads CAIRTTGTTGGTQYF. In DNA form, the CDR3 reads TGTGCCATCAGGACGACAGGAACTACCGGGGGGACCCAGTACTTC.

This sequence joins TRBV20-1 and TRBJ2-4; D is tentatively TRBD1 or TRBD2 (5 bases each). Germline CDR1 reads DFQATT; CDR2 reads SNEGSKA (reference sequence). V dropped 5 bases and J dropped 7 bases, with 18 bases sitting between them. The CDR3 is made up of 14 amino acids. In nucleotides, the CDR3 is TGCAGTGCTGGACCCCGAGGGGCGCGGAACATTCAGTACTTC. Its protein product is CSAGPRGARNIQYF.

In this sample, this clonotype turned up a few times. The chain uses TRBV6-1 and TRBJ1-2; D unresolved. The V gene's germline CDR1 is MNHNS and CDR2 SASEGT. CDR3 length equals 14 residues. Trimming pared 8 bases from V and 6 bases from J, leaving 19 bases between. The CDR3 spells CASSARSGGHGYTF. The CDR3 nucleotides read TGTGCCAGCTCGGCACGTTCAGGCGGTCATGGCTACACCTTC.

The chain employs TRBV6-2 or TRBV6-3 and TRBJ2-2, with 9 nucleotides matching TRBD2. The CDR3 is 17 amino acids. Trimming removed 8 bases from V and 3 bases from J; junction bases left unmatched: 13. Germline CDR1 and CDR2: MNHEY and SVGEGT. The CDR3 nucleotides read TGTGCCAGCTCCCACCGGGCGGGAGGGCCGGACACCGGGGAGCTGTTTTTT. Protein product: CASSHRAGGPDTGELFF.